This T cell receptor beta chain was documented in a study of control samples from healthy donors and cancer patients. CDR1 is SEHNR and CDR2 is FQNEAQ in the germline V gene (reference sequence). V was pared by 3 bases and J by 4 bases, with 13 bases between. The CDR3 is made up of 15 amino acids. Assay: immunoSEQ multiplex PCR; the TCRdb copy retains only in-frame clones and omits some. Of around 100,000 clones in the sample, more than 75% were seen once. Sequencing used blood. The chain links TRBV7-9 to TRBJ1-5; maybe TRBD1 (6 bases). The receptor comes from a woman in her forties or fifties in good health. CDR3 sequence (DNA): TGTGCCAGCAGCTTCTCAGGGGTGAGAAATCAGCCCCAGCATTTT. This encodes CASSFSGVRNQPQHF.